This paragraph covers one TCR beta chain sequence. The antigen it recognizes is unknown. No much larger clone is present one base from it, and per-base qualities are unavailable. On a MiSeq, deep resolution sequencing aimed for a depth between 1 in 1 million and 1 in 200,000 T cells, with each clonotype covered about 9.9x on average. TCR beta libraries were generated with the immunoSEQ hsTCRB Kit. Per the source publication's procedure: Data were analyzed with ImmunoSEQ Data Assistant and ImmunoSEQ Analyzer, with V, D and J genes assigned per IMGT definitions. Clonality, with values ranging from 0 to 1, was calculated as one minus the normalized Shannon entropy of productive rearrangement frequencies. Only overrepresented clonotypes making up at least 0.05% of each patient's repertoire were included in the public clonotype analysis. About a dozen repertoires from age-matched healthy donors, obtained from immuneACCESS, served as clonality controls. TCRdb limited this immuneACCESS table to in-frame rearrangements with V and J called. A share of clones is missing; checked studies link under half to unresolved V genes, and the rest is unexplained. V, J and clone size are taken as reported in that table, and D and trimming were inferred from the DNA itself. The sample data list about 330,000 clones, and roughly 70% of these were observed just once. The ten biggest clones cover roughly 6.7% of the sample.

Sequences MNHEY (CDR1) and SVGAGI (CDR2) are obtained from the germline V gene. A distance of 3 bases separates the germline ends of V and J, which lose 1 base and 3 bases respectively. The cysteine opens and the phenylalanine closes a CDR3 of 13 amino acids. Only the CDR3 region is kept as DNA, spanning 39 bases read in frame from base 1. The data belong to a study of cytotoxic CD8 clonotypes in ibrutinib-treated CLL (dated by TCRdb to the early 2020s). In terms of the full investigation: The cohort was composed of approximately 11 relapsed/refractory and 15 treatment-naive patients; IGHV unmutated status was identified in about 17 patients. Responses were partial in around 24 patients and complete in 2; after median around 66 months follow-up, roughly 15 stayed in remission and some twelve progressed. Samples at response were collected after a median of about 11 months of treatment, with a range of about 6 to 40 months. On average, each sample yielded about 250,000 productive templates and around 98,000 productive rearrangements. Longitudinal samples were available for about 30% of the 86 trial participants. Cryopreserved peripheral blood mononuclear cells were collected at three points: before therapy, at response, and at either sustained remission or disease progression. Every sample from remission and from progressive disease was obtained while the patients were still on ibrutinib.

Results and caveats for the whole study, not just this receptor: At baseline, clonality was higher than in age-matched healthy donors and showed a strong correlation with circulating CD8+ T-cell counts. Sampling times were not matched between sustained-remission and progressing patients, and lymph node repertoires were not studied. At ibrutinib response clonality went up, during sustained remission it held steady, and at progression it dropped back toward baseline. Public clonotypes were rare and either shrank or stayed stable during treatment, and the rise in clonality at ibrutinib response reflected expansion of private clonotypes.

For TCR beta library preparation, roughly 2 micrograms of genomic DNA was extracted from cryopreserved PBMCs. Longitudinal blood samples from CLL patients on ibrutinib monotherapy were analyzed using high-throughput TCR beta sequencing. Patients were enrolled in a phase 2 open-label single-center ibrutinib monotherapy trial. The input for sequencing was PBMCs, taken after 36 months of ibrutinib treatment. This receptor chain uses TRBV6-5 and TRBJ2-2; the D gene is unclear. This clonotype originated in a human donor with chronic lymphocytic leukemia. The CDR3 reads CASSYWDTGELFF. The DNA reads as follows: TGTGCCAGCAGTTACTGGGACACCGGGGAGCTGTTTTTT.